One sample yielded the 12 T cell receptor beta chains listed below, sequenced in a study of shared clonotypes between healthy human individuals. Profiled with immunoSEQ multiplex PCR; TCRdb holds only in-frame clones, not every one. The data contain about a million clones, roughly 75% of them singletons. Sequencing was done on a sample of memory CD4+ T cells sorted from blood. As to subset: CD45RA-negative fraction. These TCRs come from a man aged 18 to 29 in good health.

This rearrangement joins TRBV5-4 to TRBJ2-7; TRBD1 is a possible D gene (5 bases). The V gene's germline CDR1 is SGHNT and CDR2 YYREEE (reference sequence). The CDR3 loop spans 13 amino acids. Trimming shortened V by 1 base and J by 5 bases, and 10 bases separated the two germline ends. The CDR3 sequence: CASSLYQGNEQYF. The CDR3 bases are TGTGCCAGCAGCTTGTACCAGGGCAACGAGCAGTACTTC.

CDR3 in DNA: TGTGCCAGCAGCGTAGCTAGGGCAGGGACCGCTTTTGCCTCTTATTCTGGAAACACCATATATTTT. Amino acid sequence: CASSVARAGTAFASYSGNTIYF. This chain uses TRBV9 with TRBJ1-3; D might be TRBD1 (5 bases). Germline loops: CDR1 SGDLS, CDR2 YYNGEE. The CDR3 runs to 22 residues. V was shortened by 0 bases and J by 1 base, with 29 bases between the two germline ends. Full variable domain (missing parts from reference TRBV9 and TRBJ1-3): DSGVTQTPKHLITATGQRVTLRCSPRSGDLSVYWYQQSLDQGLQFLIQYYNGEERAKGNILERFSAQQFPDLHSELNLSSLELGDSALYFCASSVARAGTAFASYSGNTIYFGEGSWLTVV.

For this clone: An end of the junction does not agree with germline; a read error may underlie this. V usage is TRBV6-1 and J usage is TRBJ1-5; 11 bases line up with TRBD1. Germline CDR1 and CDR2: MNHNS and SASEGT. This CDR3 has 14 amino acids. CDR3 loop: CASSEIGTGGEVSF. The CDR3 nucleotides read TGTGCCAGCAGTGAAATAGGGACAGGGGGTGAAGTCTCCTTT.

This clone was counted only a few times. Other DNA sequences within the sample encode an identical CDR3. V gene TRBV5-5 combines with J gene TRBJ1-4; D gene unclear. V gave up 4 bases and J gave up 0 bases, with 7 bases separating them. Germline CDR1 reads SGHKS; CDR2 reads YYEKEE (reference sequence). The CDR3 is 14 amino acids. The CDR3 DNA follows: TGTGCCAGCAGCCTCGCAACAACTAATGAAAAACTGTTTTTT. Translated: CASSLATTNEKLFF.

This clone was counted only a few times. The chain combines TRBV5-4 with TRBJ2-2, with D tentatively TRBD2 (5 bases). Germline CDR1 reads SGHNT; CDR2 reads YYREEE (reference sequence). Trimming took 4 bases from V and 6 from J, leaving 13 bases between them. The CDR3 runs to 14 residues. CDR3 sequence: CASSHSAGSGELFF. In DNA form, the CDR3 reads TGTGCCAGCAGCCATTCGGCGGGTTCCGGGGAGCTGTTTTTT.

This chain uses TRBV5-1 with TRBJ1-2; D remains ambiguous. The CDR3 loop spans 14 amino acids. CDR1 is SGHRS, CDR2 YFSETQ, per germline. V lost 1 base and J lost 4, with 11 bases in between. Here the CDR3 DNA reads TGCGCCAGCAGCTTGTTCGGAGGGTCCTATGGCTACACCTTC. Translating it yields CASSLFGGSYGYTF. Supplemented by reference TRBV5-1 and TRBJ1-2, the full variable domain reads KAGVTQTPRYLIKTRGQQVTLSCSPISGHRSVSWYQQTPGQGLQFLFEYFSETQRNKGNFPGRFSGRQFSNSRSEMNVSTLELGDSALYLCASSLFGGSYGYTFGSGTRLTVV.

The chain couples TRBV30 to TRBJ1-4, with D possibly being TRBD1 (6 bases). From germline, CDR1 is GTSNPN and CDR2 SVGIG (reference sequence). Between the trimmed V and J ends, which lost 8 bases and 8 bases, there was a span of 21 bases. The CDR3 has 14 residues. Here the CDR3 reads CATNKQGLGEKLFF. The CDR3 DNA is TGTGCCACCAATAAACAGGGTCTAGGGGAAAAACTGTTTTTT.

This chain connects TRBV18 to TRBJ2-2, with 8 bases fitting TRBD1. Germline CDR1 and CDR2: KGHSH and LQKENI. After removal of 3 bases from V and 7 bases from J, the junction contained 4 bases not matched to a gene. The CDR3 loop spans 14 amino acids. The CDR3 is CASSPGTGHGELFF. The CDR3 DNA is TGTGCCAGCTCACCTGGGACAGGCCACGGGGAGCTGTTTTTT.

This clone was counted a few times. The chain employs TRBV21-1 and TRBJ2-7; TRBD1 is taken as the D call from the table, unchecked against the DNA. TRBV21-1 is termed a pseudogene. This CDR3 region has 17 residues. CDR3 in DNA: TGTGCCAGCAGGGGGACAGGGGGCTCCCTTTCCTCCTACGAGCAGTACTTC. The encoded protein is CASRGTGGSLSSYEQYF.

The chain has TRBV25-1 and TRBJ2-7; maybe TRBD1 (6 bases). V lost 1 base, J lost 2 bases, and 9 bases lay in between. Germline V CDR1 and CDR2: MGHDK, SYGVNS. This CDR3 has 14 amino acids. CDR3 DNA sequence: TGTGCCAGCAGTGAATGGGACAAAACCTACGAGCAGTACTTC. Translating it yields CASSEWDKTYEQYF.

The chain has TRBV5-4 and TRBJ1-6, with D possibly matching TRBD1 (5 bases). V was shortened by 4 bases and J by 14 bases, with 19 bases between the two germline ends. Looked up from germline, CDR1 is SGHNT and CDR2 is YYREEE (reference sequence). The CDR3 sequence is 14 residues long. The CDR3 reads CASSPGRGSGALHF. The DNA for the CDR3 is TGTGCCAGCAGCCCAGGACGGGGGTCTGGGGCCCTCCACTTT.

This rearrangement joins TRBV5-4 to TRBJ2-3; D ambiguous. The CDR3 has 13 residues. Germline V gives CDR1 SGHNT, CDR2 YYREEE (reference sequence). V lost 4 bases and J 3 bases, leaving 9 bases between the germline ends. The CDR3 DNA follows: TGTGCCAGCAGCCGCTTCGGGACAGATACGCAGTATTTT. This gives the protein CASSRFGTDTQYF.